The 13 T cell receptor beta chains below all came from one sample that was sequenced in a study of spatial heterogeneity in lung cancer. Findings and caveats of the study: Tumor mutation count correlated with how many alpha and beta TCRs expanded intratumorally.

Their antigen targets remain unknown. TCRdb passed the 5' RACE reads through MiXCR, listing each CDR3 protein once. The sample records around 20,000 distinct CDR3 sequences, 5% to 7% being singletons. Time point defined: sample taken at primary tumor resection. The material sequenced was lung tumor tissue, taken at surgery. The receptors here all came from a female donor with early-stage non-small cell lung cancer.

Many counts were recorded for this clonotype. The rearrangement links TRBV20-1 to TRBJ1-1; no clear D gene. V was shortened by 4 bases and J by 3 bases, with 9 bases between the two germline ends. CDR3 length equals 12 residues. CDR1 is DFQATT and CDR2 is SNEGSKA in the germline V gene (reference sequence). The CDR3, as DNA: TGCAGTGCTATTAGCGGGTACACTGAAGCTTTCTTT. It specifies CSAISGYTEAFF.

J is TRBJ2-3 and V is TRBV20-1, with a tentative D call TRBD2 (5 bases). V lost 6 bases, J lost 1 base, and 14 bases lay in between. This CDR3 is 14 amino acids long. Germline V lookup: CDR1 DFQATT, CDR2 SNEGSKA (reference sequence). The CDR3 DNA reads TGCAGTGCGGAGCTTACTAGGGGCACAGATACGCAGTATTTT. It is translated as CSAELTRGTDTQYF.

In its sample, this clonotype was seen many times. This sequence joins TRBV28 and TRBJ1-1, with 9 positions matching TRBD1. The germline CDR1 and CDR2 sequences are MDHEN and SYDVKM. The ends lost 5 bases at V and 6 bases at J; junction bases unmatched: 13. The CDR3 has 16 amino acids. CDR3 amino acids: CASSNFRDRAFPEAFF. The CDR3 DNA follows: TGTGCCAGCAGTAACTTCCGGGACAGGGCCTTCCCTGAAGCTTTCTTT.

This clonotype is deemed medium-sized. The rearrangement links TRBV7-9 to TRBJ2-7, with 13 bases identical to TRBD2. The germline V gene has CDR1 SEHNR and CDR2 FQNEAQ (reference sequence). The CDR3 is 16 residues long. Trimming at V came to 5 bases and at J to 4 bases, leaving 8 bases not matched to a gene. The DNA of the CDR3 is TGTGCCAGCAGCCAGGGACTAGCGGGAACGAGGTACGAGCAGTACTTC. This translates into CASSQGLAGTRYEQYF.

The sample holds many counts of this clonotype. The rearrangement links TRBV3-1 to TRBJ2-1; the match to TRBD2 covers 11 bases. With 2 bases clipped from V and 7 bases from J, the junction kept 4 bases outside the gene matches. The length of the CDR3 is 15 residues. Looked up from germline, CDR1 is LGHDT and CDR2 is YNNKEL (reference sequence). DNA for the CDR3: TGTGCCAGCAGCCAACGTAGCGGGAGGGGTAATGAGCAGTTCTTC. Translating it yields CASSQRSGRGNEQFF.

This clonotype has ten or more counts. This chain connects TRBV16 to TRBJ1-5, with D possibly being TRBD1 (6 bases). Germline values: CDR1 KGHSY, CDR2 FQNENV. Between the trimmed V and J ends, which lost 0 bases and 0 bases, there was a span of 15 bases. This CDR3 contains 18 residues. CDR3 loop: CASSQSLQGKDSNQPQHF. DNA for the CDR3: TGTGCCAGCAGCCAATCTCTCCAGGGGAAAGATAGCAATCAGCCCCAGCATTTT.

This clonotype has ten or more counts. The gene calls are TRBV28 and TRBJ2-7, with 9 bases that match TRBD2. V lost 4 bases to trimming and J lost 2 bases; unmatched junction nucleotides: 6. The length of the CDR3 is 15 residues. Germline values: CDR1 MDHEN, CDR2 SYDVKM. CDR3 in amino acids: CASSSLSGSPYEQYF. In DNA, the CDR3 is TGTGCCAGCAGTTCTCTTAGCGGGAGCCCCTACGAGCAGTACTTC.

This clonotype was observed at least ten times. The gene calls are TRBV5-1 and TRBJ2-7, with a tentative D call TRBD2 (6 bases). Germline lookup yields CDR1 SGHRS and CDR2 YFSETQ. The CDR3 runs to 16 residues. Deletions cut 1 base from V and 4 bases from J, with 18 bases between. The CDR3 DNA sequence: TGCGCCAGCAGCTTGTCGGCTGGCGGAGGGCGTTACGAGCAGTACTTC. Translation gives CASSLSAGGGRYEQYF.

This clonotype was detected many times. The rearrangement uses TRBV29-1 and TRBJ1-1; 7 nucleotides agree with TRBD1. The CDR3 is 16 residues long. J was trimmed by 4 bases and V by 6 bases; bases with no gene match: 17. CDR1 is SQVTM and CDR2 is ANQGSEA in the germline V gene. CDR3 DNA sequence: TGCAGCGTGAAAGGCACGCTCGGGGCAGGGGGCACTGAAGCTTTCTTT. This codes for CSVKGTLGAGGTEAFF.

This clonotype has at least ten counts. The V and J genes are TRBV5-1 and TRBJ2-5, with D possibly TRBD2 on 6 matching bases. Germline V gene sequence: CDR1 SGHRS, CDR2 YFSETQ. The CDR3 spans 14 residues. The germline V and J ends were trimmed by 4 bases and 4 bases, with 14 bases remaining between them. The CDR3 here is CASSAGGGSETQYF. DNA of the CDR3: TGCGCCAGCAGCGCCGGAGGAGGGTCAGAGACCCAGTACTTC.

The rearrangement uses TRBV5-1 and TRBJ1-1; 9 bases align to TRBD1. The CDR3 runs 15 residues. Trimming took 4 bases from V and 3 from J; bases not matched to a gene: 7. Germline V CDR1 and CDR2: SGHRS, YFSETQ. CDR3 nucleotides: TGCGCCAGCAGCCCGGACAGGGGCGGGTACACTGAAGCTTTCTTT. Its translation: CASSPDRGGYTEAFF.

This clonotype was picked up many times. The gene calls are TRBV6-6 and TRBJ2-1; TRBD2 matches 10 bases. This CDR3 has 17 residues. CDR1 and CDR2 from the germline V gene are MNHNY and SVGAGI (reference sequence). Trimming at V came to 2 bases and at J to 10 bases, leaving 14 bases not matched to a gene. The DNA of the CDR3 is TGTGCCAGCAGTTACCCCCGAACTAGCGGGAAAGAATCAGAGCAGTTCTTC. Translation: CASSYPRTSGKESEQFF.

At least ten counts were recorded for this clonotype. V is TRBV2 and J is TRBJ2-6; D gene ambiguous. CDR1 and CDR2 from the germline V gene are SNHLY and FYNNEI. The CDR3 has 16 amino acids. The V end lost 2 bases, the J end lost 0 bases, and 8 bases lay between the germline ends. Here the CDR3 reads CASSEWVSSGANVLTF. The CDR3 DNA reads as TGTGCCAGCAGTGAATGGGTTAGCTCTGGGGCCAACGTCCTGACTTTC. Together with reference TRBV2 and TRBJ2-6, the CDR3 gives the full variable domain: EPEVTQTPSHQVTQMGQEVILRCVPISNHLYFYWYRQILGQKVEFLVSFYNNEISEKSEIFDDQFSVERPDGSNFTLKIRSTKLEDSAMYFCASSEWVSSGANVLTFGAGSRLTVL.